The rows below give T cell receptor beta chains drawn from one sample of a study of blood T cell repertoires in COVID-19. The assay was immunoSEQ multiplex PCR, and TCRdb's table has in-frame clones only and misses some. The sample consists of 100,000 to 140,000 clones, roughly 90% of them appearing once. Sequences were obtained from peripheral blood. These receptors were collected from a man between 40 and 49 years old with active or convalescent COVID-19. Each CDR3 is given with its conserved first and last residue. The D gene is left open where the match is weak. Some rows have no size entry. The others give once, few or many, or a class for an expanded clone.

d_gene	v_gene	j_gene	len	abundance	CDR3aa	CDR3nt
TRBD1	TRBV30	TRBJ1-5	14	few	CAWSSRGRNQPQHF	TGTGCCTGGAGTTCAAGGGGGCGGAATCAGCCCCAGCATTTT
TRBD2	TRBV5-1	TRBJ2-1	14	-	CASGATSPSNEQFF	TGCGCCAGCGGCGCGACTAGCCCCTCCAATGAGCAGTTCTTC
-	TRBV4-3	TRBJ2-7	17	-	CASSQDGAGDASYEQYF	TGCGCCAGCAGCCAAGATGGGGCCGGTGATGCCTCCTACGAGCAGTACTTC
-	TRBV5-6	TRBJ2-7	11	-	CASSLGQGQYF	TGTGCCAGCAGCTTGGGACAAGGGCAGTACTTC
-	TRBV19	TRBJ2-3	14	-	CASRVGASTDTQYF	TGTGCCAGCCGAGTCGGAGCTAGCACAGATACGCAGTATTTT
TRBD1	TRBV4-3	TRBJ2-3	13	-	CASSEGAIDTQYF	TGCGCCAGCAGCGAGGGGGCGATAGATACGCAGTATTTT
-	TRBV30	TRBJ1-2	12	-	CASGLIISGYTF	TGTGCCTCAGGACTGATAATCAGTGGCTACACCTTC
-	TRBV5-4	TRBJ2-1	15	-	CASSLGGITYNEQFF	TGTGCCAGCAGCTTGGGGGGCATTACCTACAATGAGCAGTTCTTC
TRBD1	TRBV27	TRBJ2-1	19	-	CASSHRGTGVSRSYNEQFF	TGTGCCAGCAGTCACCGAGGGACAGGGGTCTCCCGCTCCTACAATGAGCAGTTCTTC
TRBD1	TRBV28	TRBJ1-5	14	-	CASSRDSLNQPQHF	TGTGCCAGCAGTCGGGACAGCCTCAATCAGCCCCAGCATTTT
TRBD1	TRBV18	TRBJ1-1	13	few	CASSGGQGTEAFF	TGTGCCAGCTCAGGGGGACAGGGCACTGAAGCTTTCTTT
-	TRBV6-6	TRBJ2-2	13	-	CANKKGAAGELFF	TGTGCCAACAAAAAAGGGGCGGCCGGGGAGCTGTTTTTT
TRBD2	TRBV28	TRBJ2-3	15	-	CASSPTSGTSDTQYF	TGTGCCAGCAGTCCGACTAGCGGGACATCCGATACGCAGTATTTT
-	TRBV5-1	TRBJ2-3	12	-	CASSPETSFLYF	TGCGCCAGCAGCCCCGAGACTAGTTTTCTGTATTTT
TRBD1	TRBV30	TRBJ2-5	13	-	CAGQTGGQETQYF	TGTGCCGGTCAAACAGGGGGACAAGAGACCCAGTACTTC
-	TRBV19	TRBJ2-7	14	-	CASKEGGISYEQYF	TGTGCCAGTAAGGAGGGAGGTATCTCCTACGAGCAGTACTTC
TRBD2	TRBV6-2/TRBV6-3	TRBJ2-1	16	-	CASSGTSGGHYNEQFF	TGTGCCAGCAGCGGGACTAGCGGAGGTCACTACAATGAGCAGTTCTTC
TRBD1	TRBV11-2	TRBJ2-5	15	-	CASSLVRGRWETQYF	TGTGCCAGCAGCCTTGTCAGGGGGCGGTGGGAGACCCAGTACTTC
-	TRBV4-3	TRBJ1-5	19	-	CASSQDIGSDGQSNQPQHF	TGCGCCAGCAGCCAGGACATCGGGTCGGATGGGCAGAGCAATCAGCCCCAGCATTTT
-	TRBV27	TRBJ2-6	14	-	CASRLNSGANVLTF	TGTGCCAGCAGGCTAAACTCTGGGGCCAACGTCCTGACTTTC
-	TRBV28	TRBJ1-5	16	-	CASSLSFGGGNQPQHF	TGTGCCAGCAGTTTAAGCTTTGGGGGGGGCAATCAGCCCCAGCATTTT
-	TRBV28	TRBJ2-1	13	-	CASSLFTRNEQFF	TGTGCCAGCAGTTTATTCACTCGGAATGAGCAGTTCTTC
TRBD2	TRBV28	TRBJ2-1	17	-	CASSSGRASGLYNEQFF	TGTGCCAGCAGTTCAGGTCGGGCTAGCGGGCTATACAATGAGCAGTTCTTC
TRBD1	TRBV27	TRBJ1-6	17	-	CASSLHGTGANNSPLHF	TGTGCCAGCAGCCTACACGGGACAGGGGCTAATAATTCACCCCTCCACTTT
-	TRBV21-1	TRBJ1-2	15	-	CASSKAKGMGYGYTF	TGTGCCAGCAGCAAAGCAAAGGGGATGGGCTATGGCTACACCTTC
-	TRBV30	TRBJ1-2	14	-	CAWSRGGQLYGYTF	TGTGCCTGGAGTCGCGGAGGGCAACTATATGGCTACACCTTC
TRBD1	TRBV15	TRBJ1-6	15	once	CATSSWTGGQSPLHF	TGTGCCACCAGCTCGTGGACAGGGGGCCAGTCACCCCTCCACTTT
-	TRBV28	TRBJ1-2	11	-	CASRKTFGYTF	TGTGCCAGCAGAAAAACTTTTGGCTACACCTTC
TRBD1	TRBV2	TRBJ1-5	13	-	CASRATGYQPQHF	TGTGCCAGCAGGGCGACAGGGTATCAGCCCCAGCATTTT
-	TRBV4-1	TRBJ2-5	11	-	CASSDKGAQYF	TGCGCCAGCAGCGATAAGGGAGCCCAGTACTTC
-	TRBV5-1	TRBJ2-3	14	-	CASSQRQNSDTQYF	TGCGCCAGCAGCCAAAGACAGAACTCAGATACGCAGTATTTT
-	TRBV28	TRBJ2-7	16	once	CASSLASWATVDEQYF	TGTGCCAGCAGTTTGGCCTCGTGGGCGACCGTTGACGAGCAGTACTTC
-	TRBV30	TRBJ1-1	12	few	CAWSVYSNEAFF	TGTGCCTGGAGTGTGTATAGTAATGAAGCTTTCTTT
TRBD2	TRBV7-6	TRBJ2-1	15	-	CASSLSGREGNEQFF	TGTGCCAGCAGCTTAAGTGGTCGGGAGGGCAATGAGCAGTTCTTC
TRBD2	TRBV5-8	TRBJ2-7	16	-	CASSSYTQGLAYEQYF	TGTGCCAGCAGTTCTTACACCCAGGGACTAGCCTACGAGCAGTACTTC
TRBD1	TRBV6-5	TRBJ1-1	14	-	CASSNQDRGRRAFF	TGTGCCAGCAGCAACCAAGACAGGGGGCGAAGAGCTTTCTTT
-	TRBV13	TRBJ2-7	15	-	CASSLEASANYEQYF	TGTGCCAGCAGCTTAGAGGCTAGCGCGAACTACGAGCAGTACTTC
-	TRBV3-1/TRBV3-2	TRBJ1-4	15	few	CASSPRGSANEKLFF	TGTGCCAGCAGCCCAAGGGGTTCGGCTAATGAAAAACTGTTTTTT
TRBD1	TRBV11-2	TRBJ1-2	16	-	CASSPPSGQGNYGYTF	TGTGCCAGCAGCCCACCCTCGGGACAGGGAAACTATGGCTACACCTTC
TRBD1	TRBV18	TRBJ2-1	16	-	CASSLLAGGSYNEQFF	TGTGCCAGCTCACTTCTAGCAGGGGGCTCCTACAATGAGCAGTTCTTC
TRBD2	TRBV27	TRBJ2-2	19	-	CASSLLRPGLAGNTGELFF	TGTGCCAGCAGTTTATTAAGACCGGGACTAGCGGGAAACACCGGGGAGCTGTTTTTT
-	TRBV7-2	TRBJ1-5	15	-	CASSLGQYSNQPQHF	TGTGCCAGCAGCTTAGGACAGTATAGCAATCAGCCCCAGCATTTT
-	TRBV23-1	TRBJ2-7	14	-	CASSQGHPVYEQYF	TGCGCCAGCAGTCAAGGGCACCCGGTCTACGAGCAGTACTTC
-	TRBV11-3	TRBJ1-1	14	-	CASSWVDSNTEAFF	TGTGCCAGCAGCTGGGTAGACAGTAACACTGAAGCTTTCTTT
TRBD1	TRBV10-3	TRBJ1-2	14	-	CAISALTGSDGYTF	TGTGCCATCAGTGCCCTGACAGGGAGCGACGGCTACACCTTC
-	TRBV7-2	TRBJ2-5	15	-	CASSLVWAPQETQYF	TGTGCCAGCAGCTTAGTGTGGGCGCCCCAAGAGACCCAGTACTTC
-	TRBV18	TRBJ2-4	17	-	CASSGKQTPYRRNIQYF	TGTGCCAGCTCAGGAAAACAGACACCATATCGGCGAAACATTCAGTACTTC
TRBD2	TRBV2	TRBJ2-7	13	once	CARQAGGPGEQYF	TGTGCCAGACAAGCGGGAGGGCCGGGGGAGCAGTACTTC
TRBD1	TRBV5-6	TRBJ1-2	15	-	CASSLGGSSFYGYTF	TGTGCCAGCAGCTTAGGGGGCAGTTCCTTCTATGGCTACACCTTC
-	TRBV30	TRBJ2-2	12	-	CASAQGGGELFF	TGTGCCTCGGCCCAAGGCGGCGGGGAGCTGTTTTTT
-	TRBV2	TRBJ2-7	13	-	CASRLRLLNEQYF	TGTGCCAGTCGACTCCGCCTTTTGAACGAGCAGTACTTC
TRBD2	TRBV7-2	TRBJ2-1	15	-	CASSLMSGSANEQFF	TGTGCCAGCAGCTTAATGAGCGGGAGCGCCAATGAGCAGTTCTTC
TRBD1	TRBV30	TRBJ2-1	15	-	CAWSRGTGSFNEQFF	TGTGCCTGGAGTAGGGGGACAGGGAGTTTCAATGAGCAGTTCTTC
-	TRBV7-8	TRBJ1-5	16	-	CASSLGQTYSNQPQHF	TGTGCCAGCAGCTTAGGACAAACTTATAGCAATCAGCCCCAGCATTTT
TRBD1	TRBV6-5	TRBJ1-5	13	-	CASSWTGGQPQHF	TGTGCCAGCAGTTGGACAGGGGGTCAGCCCCAGCATTTT
-	TRBV30	TRBJ2-7	15	-	CAWSKGLLSSYEQYF	TGTGCCTGGAGTAAGGGACTCCTGAGCTCCTACGAGCAGTACTTC
TRBD1	TRBV27	TRBJ2-7	12	few	CASSPRTGPWYF	TGTGCCAGCAGTCCAAGGACAGGGCCTTGGTACTTC
-	TRBV5-8	TRBJ1-5	15	-	CASSLEAGLNQPQHF	TGTGCCAGCAGCTTGGAGGCAGGGCTAAATCAGCCCCAGCATTTT
-	TRBV6-5	TRBJ1-6	14	once	CASSYSTENSPLHF	TGTGCCAGCAGTTACTCCACAGAGAATTCACCCCTCCACTTT